The next 6 T cell receptor beta chains were all read from a single sample in a study of blood T cell repertoires in COVID-19. Clones were read by immunoSEQ multiplex PCR, and TCRdb kept only the in-frame ones, dropping some. The data hold about 110,000 clones, with 60% to 85% observed a single time. The specimen sequenced was peripheral blood. These receptors were obtained from a man aged 80 or over with COVID-19, enrolled during active disease.

There are a few counts of this clone. The chain links TRBV15 to TRBJ1-5; 10 bases are shared with TRBD1. Germline V lookup: CDR1 LNHNV, CDR2 YYDKDF (reference sequence). The CDR3 runs 15 residues. V shed 8 bases, J shed 4 bases, and the junction held 8 bases outside the gene matches. Here the CDR3 DNA reads TGTGCCACCCGCACCGGGACAGGGGCTAATCAGCCCCAGCATTTT. Protein product: CATRTGTGANQPQHF.

The chain is built from TRBV5-6 and TRBJ2-7, with 7 bases lining up with TRBD1. The CDR3 totals 14 residues. The germline gives CDR1 SGHDT, CDR2 YYEEEE. The V segment lost 4 bases and the J segment 6 bases; nucleotides outside the gene matches: 10. Written as DNA, the CDR3 is TGTGCCAGCAGCCCCGGGACAGTCTTGGGCGAGCAGTACTTC. Its protein product is CASSPGTVLGEQYF.

CDR3 protein: CASSLGGLGSDEQFF. CDR3 coding DNA: TGTGCCAGCAGCTTAGGCGGACTAGGCAGTGATGAGCAGTTCTTC. The chain employs TRBV7-2 and TRBJ2-1; TRBD2 aligns across 7 bases. J gave up 8 bases and V 1 base, and 8 bases lay outside the gene matches. CDR3 length: 15 amino acids. The V gene's germline CDR1 is SGHTA and CDR2 FQGNSA.

This clone has ten or more counts. V gene TRBV19 combines with J gene TRBJ1-6; 8 bases are shared with TRBD1. This CDR3 is 18 amino acids long. CDR1 and CDR2 from the germline V gene are LNHDA and SQIVND (reference sequence). V dropped 5 bases and J dropped 3; count of bases not matched to a gene: 12. CDR3 sequence: CASSEWESGGDYNSPLHF. The CDR3 nucleotides read TGTGCCAGTAGTGAATGGGAATCAGGGGGCGACTATAATTCACCCCTCCACTTT.

The CDR3 is CASSPTGGEIFNYGYTF. The CDR3 DNA is TGTGCCAGCAGCCCGACAGGGGGAGAGATCTTTAACTATGGCTACACCTTC. This chain connects TRBV28 to TRBJ1-2; 9 bases match TRBD1. V was clipped by 6 bases and J by 1 base; unmatched bases: 12. CDR1 is MDHEN and CDR2 is SYDVKM in the germline V gene. The CDR3 spans 17 residues.

The chain employs TRBV6-2 or TRBV6-3 and TRBJ2-1; weak D call: TRBD1 (6 bases). Deletions cut 4 bases from V and 2 bases from J, with 18 bases between. The CDR3 spans 17 residues. Germline V gene sequence: CDR1 MNHEY, CDR2 SVGEGT. CDR3 sequence (DNA): TGTGCCAGCAGTTCATACCCTCAGGGGATCCCCTACAATGAGCAGTTCTTC. Translated, it gives CASSSYPQGIPYNEQFF.